This T cell receptor beta chain was sequenced in a study of blood T cells in healthy people across ages. Study outcomes and limitations: TCR beta diversity, measured per million T cells, fell in a roughly linear way with age.

Turning to this clonotype: What it binds is unknown.

PBMCs were isolated at a quantity of at least 7 million per sample. Germline CDR1 reads MNHEY; CDR2 reads SMNVEV (reference sequence). There are 15 residues in the CDR3. A second PCR, run for 7 to 11 cycles, used a sample-barcoded 5' primer plus a J-beta primer mix. TCRdb re-called the 5' RACE reads through MiXCR, storing one row per CDR3 protein. The sample has about 620,000 distinct CDR3 sequences, under 25% seen once. The chain combines TRBV27 with TRBJ2-5, with D unresolved. The J call may be in error: the DNA end matches TRBJ2-1 better. The specimen was blood. The TCR was taken from a man aged 65-85 years in good health. This chain's CDR3 is CASMERGRRDNEQFF. CDR3 in DNA: TGTGCCAGCATGGAGAGAGGTAGGAGAGACAATGAGCAGTTCTTC.